The clone carrying this T cell receptor beta chain has a count of ten or more. Its specificity is not known. This sample is drawn from a study of early T cells in non-severe SARS-CoV-2 infection. Across the study: Chains were not paired, and sequencing was done on bulk RNA from unsorted whole blood.

The germline CDR1 and CDR2 sequences are SNHLY and FYNNEI. The CDR3 is 15 residues long. Between the trimmed V and J ends, which lost 4 bases and 0 bases, there was a span of 13 bases. Unique molecular identifier tags were affixed to discrete cDNA molecules. A single record per CDR3 protein comes from TCRdb applying MiXCR to the 5' RACE reads. This sample has 80,000 or so distinct CDR3 sequences, with 5.5% to 7.5% found just once. General study points: Sequences matched to VDJdb favored anti-spike CD8 responses, while private and CD4 specificities were missed.

The chain is built from TRBV2 and TRBJ2-7, with a weak D call TRBD1 (6 bases). The sequence was collected from an adult who was a healthcare worker with PCR-confirmed SARS-CoV-2 infection or an uninfected control (not recorded which). Sequencing was done on a sample of whole blood. CDR3 in amino acids: CASSVGGQPSYEQYF. In DNA, the CDR3 is TGTGCCAGCAGTGTAGGAGGACAGCCCTCCTACGAGCAGTACTTC.